This T cell receptor (beta chain) was sequenced in a study of cytomegalovirus exposure and HLA in healthy donors. Germline CDR1 reads SGHVS; CDR2 reads FQNEAQ. The CDR3 contains 18 residues. V lost 2 bases to trimming and J lost 5 bases; unmatched junction nucleotides: 6. Amplification used 60 Vbeta primers and 13 Jbeta primers. Only in-frame clones appear in the TCRdb table, and some are missing; sequencing was by immunoSEQ multiplex PCR. The table shows under 150,000 clones, with 83% occurring only once. Sequenced: PBMCs. This sequence joins TRBV7-8 and TRBJ2-1; TRBD2 matches at 16 bases. This receptor was obtained from a girl aged 2-10 years in good health and CMV-seronegative. CDR3 sequence reads: CASSLNSGLAGGHNEQFF. The CDR3 coding sequence is TGTGCCAGCAGCTTAAATTCGGGACTAGCGGGGGGGCACAATGAGCAGTTCTTC.